This T cell receptor beta chain was profiled in a study of blood T cell repertoires in COVID-19 (dated by TCRdb to 2020 to 2021). For context, the study as a whole: The collaborator samples originated in the United States, Italy and Spain and spanned the acute and convalescent phases of COVID-19. The material from the prospective study consisted of cDNA or gDNA derived from T cells, B-cell-depleted T cells, or PBMCs. Subjects who had been exposed to COVID-19, were actively infected with it, or had recovered from it provided the deeply sampled blood TCRbeta repertoires that made up the dataset. The repertoires were released in a freely available public database meant as a resource for research on the immune response to SARS-CoV-2. Samples came from the ongoing ImmuneRACE study (first 160 participants) plus 1,254 subjects from 6 global collaborators. Sample metadata almost always included a de-identified subject ID, COVID-19 status, age in years and sex. Where available, HLA class I and class II types were obtained from metadata supplied by the sample provider rather than from assay-based typing. What the work shows at the level of the full study, not this receptor alone: How much clinical and demographic metadata was included differed by source and by participant, and the metadata was provided uncurated.

Note on this clone: Which antigen it targets is not known. The sample holds no much larger clone one base away, and base qualities are not on file.

Trimming costs V 1 base and J 4 bases, and their ends lie 14 bases apart. Counted from cysteine to phenylalanine, this CDR3 has 15 amino acids. Just the 45-base CDR3 DNA is kept, in frame starting at base 1. CDR1 and CDR2 (LNHNV, YYDKDF) derive from the germline V gene (reference sequence). Collaborating institutions collected whole blood in K2EDTA tubes following their own protocols. For TCRbeta analysis, collaborator samples were shipped as frozen whole blood, as isolated PBMCs, or as DNA extracted from either sample type. The immunoSEQ Assay, a bias-controlled multiplex PCR, was used to amplify TCRbeta CDR3 regions from genomic DNA. On the study's bioinformatics: The number of nucleated cells in each sample was estimated by amplification of reference gene primers within the assay. To quantify the absolute abundance of each unique TCRbeta CDR3 rearrangement, sequence reads were collapsed and filtered. Productive Simpson clonality was computed per sample as the square root of Simpson's diversity index over productive rearrangements. What TCRdb holds here is the immuneACCESS table cut down to in-frame rearrangements. Part of the clones is not present; checked against another copy, under half of the missing clones reflect an unresolved V gene, and the others are unexplained. V, J and clone size derive from that table, while D and trimming were established from the DNA sequence. Present in this sample are approximately 120,000 clones, around 90% of which were seen just once. The leading ten clones occupy about 1.1% of the sample.

The chain joins TRBV15 to TRBJ2-7; too little of a D gene remains to name it. This sequence originates from a human donor in a cohort sampled during active COVID-19. The sequenced sample consisted of peripheral blood. The CDR3: CATSRGMGMAYEQYF. The DNA sequence follows: TGTGCCACCAGCAGAGGAATGGGCATGGCGTACGAGCAGTACTTC.